This T cell receptor beta chain was observed in a study of human T cells and chemical hapten exposure. General observations from the study: No alteration of TCRs above 1 in 1000 frequency was seen with DPC sensitization. PT1 expanded TCR counts and patch test score correlated positively.

The germline V gene has CDR1 MNHEY and CDR2 SVGAGI. V lost 0 bases and J lost 7, with 7 bases in between. CDR3 length: 12 residues. The library tagged each cDNA molecule with unique molecular identifiers. TCRdb reprocessed the RACE reads with MiXCR, giving one entry per CDR3 protein. The data contain 180,000 or so distinct CDR3 sequences, 20% to 25% of them singletons. Time point described: patch test 1, 2 weeks after DPC sensitization. Treatment of the sample: therapeutic diphenylcyclopropenone sensitization with weekly scalp DPC. Non-pregnant alopecia patients aged 18 to 70, suitable for DPC therapy. Details on this clonotype: Its antigen is unknown.

Specimen: whole blood, collected in connection with sensitization to the hapten diphenylcyclopropenone (DPC). This TCR came from a woman aged 45-65 years with alopecia areata. Some clones in this sample may be carry-over from other donors' samples. This sequence joins TRBV6-5 and TRBJ2-7; no definite D call. CDR3 loop: CASSYSFGEQYF. CDR3 bases: TGTGCCAGCAGTTACTCGTTCGGGGAGCAGTACTTC.